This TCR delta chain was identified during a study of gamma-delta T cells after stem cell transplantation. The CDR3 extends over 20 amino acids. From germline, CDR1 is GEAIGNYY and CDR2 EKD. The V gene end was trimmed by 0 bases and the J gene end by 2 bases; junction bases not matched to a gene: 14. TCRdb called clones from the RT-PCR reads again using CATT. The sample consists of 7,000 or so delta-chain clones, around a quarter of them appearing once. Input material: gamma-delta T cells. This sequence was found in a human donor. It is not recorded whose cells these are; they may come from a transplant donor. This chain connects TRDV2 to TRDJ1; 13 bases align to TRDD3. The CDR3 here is CACDTVKILGDTSETDKLIF. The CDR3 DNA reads TGTGCCTGTGACACCGTTAAAATACTGGGGGATACGTCCGAGACCGATAAACTCATCTTT.